A selection of T cell receptor beta chains follows, all from one sample in a study of shared clonotypes between healthy human individuals. Libraries were prepared by immunoSEQ multiplex PCR; TCRdb keeps only in-frame clonotypes and omits some of them. The data hold approximately 980,000 clones, with more than 75% observed a single time. Sample: memory CD4+ T cells sorted from blood. These receptors originate from a man younger than 35 in good health. Each CDR3 is given with its conserved first and last residue. D genes are given only for firm matches. Expanded clones are given a class, and other clones once, few, many or no size at all.

D gene: NA; V gene: TRBV19; J gene: TRBJ2-2; clone size: NA; CDR3 protein: CASIKGPNTGELFF; CDR3 DNA: TGTGCCAGTATCAAGGGACCGAACACCGGGGAGCTGTTTTTT
D gene: NA; V gene: TRBV28; J gene: TRBJ1-2; clone size: NA; CDR3 protein: CAIQALGLQNYGYTF; CDR3 DNA: TGTGCCATCCAAGCCCTTGGACTTCAAAACTATGGCTACACCTTC
D gene: TRBD1; V gene: TRBV5-1; J gene: TRBJ2-2; clone size: NA; CDR3 protein: CASSEETGGRTGELFF; CDR3 DNA: TGCGCCAGCAGCGAAGAGACAGGGGGCAGGACCGGGGAGCTGTTTTTT
D gene: TRBD2; V gene: TRBV5-4; J gene: TRBJ2-1; clone size: NA; CDR3 protein: CASSPESGRADEQFF; CDR3 DNA: TGTGCCAGCAGCCCGGAAAGCGGGAGGGCCGATGAGCAGTTCTTC
D gene: NA; V gene: TRBV5-1; J gene: TRBJ2-7; clone size: few; CDR3 protein: CASSLAWSSYEQYF; CDR3 DNA: TGCGCCAGCAGCTTGGCCTGGAGCTCCTACGAGCAGTACTTC
D gene: NA; V gene: TRBV5-5; J gene: TRBJ1-4; clone size: NA; CDR3 protein: CASSLAPISFNEKLFF; CDR3 DNA: TGTGCCAGCAGCTTGGCCCCAATTTCCTTTAATGAAAAACTGTTTTTT
D gene: NA; V gene: TRBV4-1; J gene: TRBJ1-2; clone size: NA; CDR3 protein: CASSQDPDGGRRGYTF; CDR3 DNA: TGCGCCAGCAGCCAAGATCCGGACGGGGGCCGTCGGGGCTACACCTTC
D gene: TRBD1; V gene: TRBV27; J gene: TRBJ1-2; clone size: NA; CDR3 protein: CASSGQGHGYTF; CDR3 DNA: TGTGCCAGCAGCGGACAGGGGCATGGCTACACCTTC
D gene: NA; V gene: TRBV4-1; J gene: TRBJ2-3; clone size: many; CDR3 protein: CASSPGGRTPGADTQYF; CDR3 DNA: TGCGCCAGCAGCCCCGGAGGCAGAACTCCGGGCGCAGATACGCAGTATTTT
D gene: NA; V gene: TRBV5-6; J gene: TRBJ1-4; clone size: NA; CDR3 protein: CASSGPAAGEEKLFF; CDR3 DNA: TGTGCCAGCAGCGGCCCTGCGGCAGGGGAGGAAAAACTGTTTTTT
D gene: NA; V gene: TRBV7-9; J gene: TRBJ2-7; clone size: NA; CDR3 protein: CASSLPNRAEQYF; CDR3 DNA: TGTGCCAGCAGCTTACCCAACAGGGCCGAGCAGTACTTC
D gene: NA; V gene: TRBV10-3; J gene: TRBJ2-3; clone size: NA; CDR3 protein: CAISMSTDTQYF; CDR3 DNA: TGTGCCATCAGTATGTCGACAGATACGCAGTATTTT